The 9 T cell receptor beta chains in this list originate from one sample, sequenced in a study of T-cell reconstitution after alpha-beta-depleted transplantation in children. Preparation of the TCRbeta library used unique molecular identifiers. TCRdb ran MiXCR on the PCR reads and lists one entry per CDR3 protein. The sample carries about 110,000 distinct CDR3 sequences, about 23% recorded once. The specimen was PBMCs, mostly from graft donor cells, collected 180 days after TCRalphabeta/CD19-depleted stem cell transplant. The origin of the receptors is a male patient between 2 and 9 years old who had a stem cell transplant for chronic granulomatous disease, so the T cells may come from the graft donor.

The chain uses TRBV27 and TRBJ1-4, with D maybe TRBD1 (5 bases). Germline CDR1 MNHEY, CDR2 SMNVEV (reference sequence). The CDR3 consists of 14 residues. Trimming took off 3 bases at V and 6 bases at J, with 11 bases between the two ends. Here the CDR3 DNA reads TGTGCCAGCAGTTTTACCAGGGAGTATGAAAAACTGTTTTTT. Translated, it gives CASSFTREYEKLFF.

The sample holds many counts of this clonotype. The rearrangement joins TRBV27 to TRBJ2-1, with 9 bases fitting TRBD1. After removal of 7 bases from V and 7 bases from J, the junction contained 5 bases not matched to a gene. CDR1 MNHEY and CDR2 SMNVEV come from the germline V gene (reference sequence). CDR3 length: 13 amino acids. The CDR3 here is CASTWTGANEQFF. The CDR3 DNA is TGTGCCAGCACCTGGACAGGGGCAAATGAGCAGTTCTTC.

This clonotype was observed many times. This chain links TRBV30 with TRBJ1-6; 7 nucleotides match TRBD1. The germline V gene encodes CDR1 GTSNPN and CDR2 SVGIG (reference sequence). V was pared by 6 bases and J by 7 bases, with 12 bases of the junction left unmatched. The CDR3 extends over 15 amino acids. CDR3 protein: CACINRDSPNSPLHF. As DNA, the CDR3 is TGTGCCTGCATAAACCGGGACAGCCCCAATTCACCCCTCCACTTT.

This clonotype was seen at least ten times. The chain has TRBV15 and TRBJ2-7; possible D gene TRBD1, 5 bases. This CDR3 has 14 amino acids. Germline V lookup: CDR1 LNHNV, CDR2 YYDKDF (reference sequence). The V and J ends lost 4 bases and 2 bases respectively, with 12 bases between them. The CDR3 nucleotides are TGTGCCACCAGCACGGATAAGGGGACCTACGAGCAGTACTTC. Translation: CATSTDKGTYEQYF.

The rearrangement links TRBV6-5 to TRBJ2-2; 7 bases are shared with TRBD1. The V and J ends lost 2 bases and 4 bases, in that order; junction bases with no gene match: 4. The CDR3 runs to 15 residues. The germline CDR1 and CDR2 sequences are MNHEY and SVGAGI. The CDR3 loop is CASSYPRTGTGELFF. As DNA, the CDR3 is TGTGCCAGCAGTTACCCCCGGACAGGCACCGGGGAGCTGTTTTTT.

The table lists this clonotype with a few counts. The rearrangement joins TRBV5-1 to TRBJ2-3; the match to TRBD2 covers 11 bases. Trimming took 2 bases from V and 1 from J; bases not matched to a gene: 6. The germline CDR1 and CDR2 sequences are SGHRS and YFSETQ. The CDR3 contains 17 residues. The CDR3 loop reads CASSFGLAGGRTDTQYF. The CDR3 DNA reads as TGCGCCAGCAGCTTTGGTCTAGCGGGGGGCCGCACAGATACGCAGTATTTT.

The chain links TRBV15 to TRBJ1-5, with D possibly matching TRBD1 (5 bases). The CDR3 runs to 15 residues. Germline V gene lookup returns CDR1 LNHNV and CDR2 YYDKDF (reference sequence). With 0 bases removed from V and 6 bases from J, the gap between germline ends came to 12 bases. The CDR3 loop is CATSREASGGQPQHF. The CDR3 bases are TGTGCCACCAGCAGAGAGGCCTCCGGGGGTCAGCCCCAGCATTTT. Drawing the rest from reference TRBV15 and TRBJ1-5, the complete variable domain is DAMVIQNPRYQVTQFGKPVTLSCSQTLNHNVMYWYQQKSSQAPKLLFHYYDKDFNNEADTPDNFQSRRPNTSFCFLDIRSPGLGDTAMYLCATSREASGGQPQHFGDGTRLSIL.

This clonotype has only a few counts. V gene TRBV7-9 combines with J gene TRBJ2-1; D possibly corresponds to TRBD2 (5 bases). Trimming took 4 bases from V and 7 from J, leaving 11 bases between them. The length of the CDR3 is 13 residues. Germline V gives CDR1 SEHNR, CDR2 FQNEAQ (reference sequence). CDR3 sequence reads: CASSSGNMNEQFF. The DNA for the CDR3 is TGTGCCAGCAGCTCGGGGAACATGAATGAGCAGTTCTTC.

This clonotype was picked up many times. This sequence joins TRBV12-3 or TRBV12-4 and TRBJ2-3, with 15 bases fitting TRBD2. V lost 10 bases, J lost 6 bases, and 11 bases stayed unmatched. This CDR3 is built from 16 residues. CDR3 DNA sequence: TGTGCCATCCGGGGACTAGCGGGAGGTAGCTCTGATACGCAGTATTTT. It yields the protein CAIRGLAGGSSDTQYF.